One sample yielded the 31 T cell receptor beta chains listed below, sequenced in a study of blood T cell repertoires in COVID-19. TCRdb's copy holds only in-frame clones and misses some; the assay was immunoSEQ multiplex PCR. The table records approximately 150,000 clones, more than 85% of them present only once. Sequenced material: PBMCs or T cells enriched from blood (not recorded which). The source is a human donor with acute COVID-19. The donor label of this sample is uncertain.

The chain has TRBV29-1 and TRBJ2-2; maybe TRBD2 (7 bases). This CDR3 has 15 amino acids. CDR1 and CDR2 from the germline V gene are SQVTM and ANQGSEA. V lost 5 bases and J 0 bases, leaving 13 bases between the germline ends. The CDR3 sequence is CSVLPGGPNTGELFF. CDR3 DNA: TGCAGCGTTCTTCCGGGGGGCCCGAACACCGGGGAGCTGTTTTTT.

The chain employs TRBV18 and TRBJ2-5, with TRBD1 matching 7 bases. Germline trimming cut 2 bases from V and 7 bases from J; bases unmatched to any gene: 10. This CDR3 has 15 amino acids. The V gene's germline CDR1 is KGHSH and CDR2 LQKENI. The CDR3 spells CASSPRDSPVGTQYF. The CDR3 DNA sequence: TGTGCCAGCTCACCAAGGGACAGCCCGGTGGGGACCCAGTACTTC.

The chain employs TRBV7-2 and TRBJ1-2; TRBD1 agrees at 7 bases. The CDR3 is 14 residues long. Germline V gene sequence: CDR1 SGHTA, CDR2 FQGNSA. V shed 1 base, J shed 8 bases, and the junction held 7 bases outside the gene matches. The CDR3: CASSLGRDSLGYTF. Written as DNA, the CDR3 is TGTGCCAGCAGCTTAGGGCGGGACAGTTTAGGCTACACCTTC.

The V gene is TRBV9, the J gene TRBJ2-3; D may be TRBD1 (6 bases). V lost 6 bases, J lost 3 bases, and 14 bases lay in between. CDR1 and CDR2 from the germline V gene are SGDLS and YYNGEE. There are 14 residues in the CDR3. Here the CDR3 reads CASNPQGTTDTQYF. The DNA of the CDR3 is TGTGCCAGCAACCCACAGGGCACGACAGATACGCAGTATTTT.

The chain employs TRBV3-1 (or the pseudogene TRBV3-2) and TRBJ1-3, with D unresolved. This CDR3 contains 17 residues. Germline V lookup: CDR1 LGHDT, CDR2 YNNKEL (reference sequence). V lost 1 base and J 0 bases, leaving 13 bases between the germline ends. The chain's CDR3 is CASSQVDLLYSGNTIYF. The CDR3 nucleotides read TGTGCCAGCAGCCAAGTAGATTTGCTTTACTCTGGAAACACCATATATTTT.

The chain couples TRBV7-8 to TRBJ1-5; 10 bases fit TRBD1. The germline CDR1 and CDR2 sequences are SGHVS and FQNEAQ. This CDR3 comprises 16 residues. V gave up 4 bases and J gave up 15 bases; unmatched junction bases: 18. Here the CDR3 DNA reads TGTGCCAGCAGCTCCAGTACGAGGGACAGGGGAACCCCCGGGCATTTT. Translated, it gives CASSSSTRDRGTPGHF.

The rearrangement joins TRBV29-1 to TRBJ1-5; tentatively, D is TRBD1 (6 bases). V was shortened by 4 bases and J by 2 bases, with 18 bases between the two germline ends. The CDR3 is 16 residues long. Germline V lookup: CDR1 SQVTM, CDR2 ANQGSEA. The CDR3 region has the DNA TGCAGCGTTGTGATGGGGGCAGGGGACCGCAATCAGCCCCAGCATTTT. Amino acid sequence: CSVVMGAGDRNQPQHF.

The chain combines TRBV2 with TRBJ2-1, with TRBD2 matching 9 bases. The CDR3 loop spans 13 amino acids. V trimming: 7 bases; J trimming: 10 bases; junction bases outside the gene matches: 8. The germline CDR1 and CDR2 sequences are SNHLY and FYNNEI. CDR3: CASTGTSHQEQFF. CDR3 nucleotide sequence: TGTGCCAGCACCGGGACTAGCCACCAAGAGCAGTTCTTC.

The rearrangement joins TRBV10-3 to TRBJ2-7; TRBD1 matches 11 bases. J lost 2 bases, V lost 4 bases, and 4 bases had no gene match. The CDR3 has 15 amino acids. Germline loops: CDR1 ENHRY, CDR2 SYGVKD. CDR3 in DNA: TGTGCCATCAGTGCCGGGACAGGGGGGGCCTACGAGCAGTACTTC. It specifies CAISAGTGGAYEQYF.

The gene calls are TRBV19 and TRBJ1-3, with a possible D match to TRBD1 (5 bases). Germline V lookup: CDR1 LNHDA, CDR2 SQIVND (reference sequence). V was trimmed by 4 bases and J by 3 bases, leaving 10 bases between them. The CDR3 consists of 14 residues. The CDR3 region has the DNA TGTGCCAGTAGTAACCAGCAGGGTGGAAACACCATATATTTT. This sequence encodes CASSNQQGGNTIYF.

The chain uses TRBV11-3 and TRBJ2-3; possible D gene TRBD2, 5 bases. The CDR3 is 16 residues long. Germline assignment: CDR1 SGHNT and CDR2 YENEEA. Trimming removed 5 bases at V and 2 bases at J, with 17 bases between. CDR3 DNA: TGTGCCAGCAGCCCCGGACTGAGTGGGGTCACAGATACGCAGTATTTT. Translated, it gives CASSPGLSGVTDTQYF.

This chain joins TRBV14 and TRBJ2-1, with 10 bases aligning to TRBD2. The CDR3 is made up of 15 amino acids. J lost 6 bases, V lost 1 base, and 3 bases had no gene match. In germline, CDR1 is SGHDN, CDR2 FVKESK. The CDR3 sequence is CASSQGLAGPNEQFF. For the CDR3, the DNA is TGTGCCAGCAGCCAAGGACTAGCGGGCCCCAATGAGCAGTTCTTC.

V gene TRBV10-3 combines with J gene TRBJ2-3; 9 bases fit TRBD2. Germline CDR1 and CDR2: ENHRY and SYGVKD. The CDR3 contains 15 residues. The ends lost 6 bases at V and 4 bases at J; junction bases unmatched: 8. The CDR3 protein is CAISGGGDKSDTQYF. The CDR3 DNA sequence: TGTGCCATCAGCGGCGGGGGGGATAAGTCAGATACGCAGTATTTT.

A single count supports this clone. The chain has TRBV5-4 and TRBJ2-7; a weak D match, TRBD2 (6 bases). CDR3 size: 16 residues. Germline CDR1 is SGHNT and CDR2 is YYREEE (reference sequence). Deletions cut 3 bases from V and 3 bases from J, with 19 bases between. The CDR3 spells CASSSYAAGRFYEQYF. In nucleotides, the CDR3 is TGTGCCAGCAGCTCCTATGCGGCAGGGAGGTTCTACGAGCAGTACTTC.

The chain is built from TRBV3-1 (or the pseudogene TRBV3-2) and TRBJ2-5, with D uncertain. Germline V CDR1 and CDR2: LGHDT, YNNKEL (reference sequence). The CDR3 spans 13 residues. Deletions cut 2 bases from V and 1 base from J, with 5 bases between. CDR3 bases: TGTGCCAGCAGCCAAAGCCCCCAAGAGACCCAGTACTTC. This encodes CASSQSPQETQYF.

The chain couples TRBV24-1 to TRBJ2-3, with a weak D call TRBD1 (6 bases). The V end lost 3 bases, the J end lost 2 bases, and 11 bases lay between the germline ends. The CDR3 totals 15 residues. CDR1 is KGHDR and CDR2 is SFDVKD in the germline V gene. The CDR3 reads CATSDTGSDTDTQYF. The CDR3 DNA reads TGTGCCACCAGTGATACAGGGTCGGACACAGATACGCAGTATTTT.

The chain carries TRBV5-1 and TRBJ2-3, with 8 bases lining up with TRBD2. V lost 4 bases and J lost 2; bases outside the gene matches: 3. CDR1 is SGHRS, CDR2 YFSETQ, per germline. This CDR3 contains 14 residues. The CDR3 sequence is CASSGGGYTDTQYF. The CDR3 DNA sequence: TGCGCCAGCAGCGGCGGGGGGTACACAGATACGCAGTATTTT.

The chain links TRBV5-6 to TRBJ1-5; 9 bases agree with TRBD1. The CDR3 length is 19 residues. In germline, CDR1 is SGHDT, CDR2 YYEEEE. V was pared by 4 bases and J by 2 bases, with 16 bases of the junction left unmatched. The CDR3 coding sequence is TGTGCCAGCAGCGCGTCCGGGACAGGGTCATTTACGGGCAATCAGCCCCAGCATTTT. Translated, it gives CASSASGTGSFTGNQPQHF.

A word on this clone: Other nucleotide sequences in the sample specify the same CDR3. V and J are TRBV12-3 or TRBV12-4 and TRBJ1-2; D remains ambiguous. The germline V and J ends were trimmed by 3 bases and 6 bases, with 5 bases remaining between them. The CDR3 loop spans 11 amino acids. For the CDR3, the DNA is TGTGCCAGCAGTTTGGGAGATGGCTACACCTTC. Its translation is CASSLGDGYTF.

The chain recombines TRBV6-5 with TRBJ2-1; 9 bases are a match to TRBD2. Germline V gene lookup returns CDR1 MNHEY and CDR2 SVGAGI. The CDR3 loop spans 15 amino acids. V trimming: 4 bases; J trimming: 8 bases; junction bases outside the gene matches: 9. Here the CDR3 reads CASSSSGTSRDEQFF. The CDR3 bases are TGTGCCAGCAGTTCTTCCGGGACTAGCAGGGATGAGCAGTTCTTC.

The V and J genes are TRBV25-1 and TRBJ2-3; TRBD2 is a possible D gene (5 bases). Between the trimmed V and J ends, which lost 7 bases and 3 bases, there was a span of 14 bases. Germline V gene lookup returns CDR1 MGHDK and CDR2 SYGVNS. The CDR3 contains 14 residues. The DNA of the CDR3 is TGTGCCAGCACCCTATCGAGCGGAACAGATACGCAGTATTTT. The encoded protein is CASTLSSGTDTQYF.

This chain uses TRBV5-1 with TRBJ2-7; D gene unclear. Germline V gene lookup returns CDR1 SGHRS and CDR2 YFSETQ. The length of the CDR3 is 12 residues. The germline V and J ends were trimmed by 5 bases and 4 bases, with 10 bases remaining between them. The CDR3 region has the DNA TGCGCCAGCAGAGGCGGCGTGTACGAGCAGTACTTC. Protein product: CASRGGVYEQYF.

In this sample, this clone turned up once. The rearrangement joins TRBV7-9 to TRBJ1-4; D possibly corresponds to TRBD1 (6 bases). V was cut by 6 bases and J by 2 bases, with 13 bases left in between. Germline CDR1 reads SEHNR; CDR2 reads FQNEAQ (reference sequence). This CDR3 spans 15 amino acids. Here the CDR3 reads CASRRTGMTNEKLFF. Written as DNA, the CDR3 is TGTGCCAGCAGGCGTACAGGGATGACTAATGAAAAACTGTTTTTT.

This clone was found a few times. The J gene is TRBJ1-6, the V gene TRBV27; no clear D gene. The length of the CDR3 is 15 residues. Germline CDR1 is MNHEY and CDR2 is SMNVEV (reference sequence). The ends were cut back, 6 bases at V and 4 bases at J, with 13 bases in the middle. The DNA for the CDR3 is TGTGCCAGCAGGTCAGGAGGTCTTTATAATTCACCCCTCCACTTT. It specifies CASRSGGLYNSPLHF.

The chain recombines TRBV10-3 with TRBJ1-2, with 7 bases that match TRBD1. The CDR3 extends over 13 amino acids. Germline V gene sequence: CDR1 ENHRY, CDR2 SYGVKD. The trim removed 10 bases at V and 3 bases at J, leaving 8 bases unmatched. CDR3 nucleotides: TGTGCCACCCAACGACAGGGTGACTATGGCTACACCTTC. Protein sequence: CATQRQGDYGYTF.

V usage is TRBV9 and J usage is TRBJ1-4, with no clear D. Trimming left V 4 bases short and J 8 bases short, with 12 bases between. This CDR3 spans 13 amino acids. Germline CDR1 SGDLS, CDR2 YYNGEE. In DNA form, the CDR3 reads TGTGCCAGCAGCCCTCGCCCGGGGGAAAAACTGTTTTTT. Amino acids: CASSPRPGEKLFF.

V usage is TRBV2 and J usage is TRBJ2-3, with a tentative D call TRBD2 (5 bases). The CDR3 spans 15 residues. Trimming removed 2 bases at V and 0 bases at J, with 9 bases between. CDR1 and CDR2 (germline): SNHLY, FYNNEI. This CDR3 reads CASSELATSTDTQYF. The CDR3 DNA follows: TGTGCCAGCAGTGAATTAGCGACTAGCACAGATACGCAGTATTTT.

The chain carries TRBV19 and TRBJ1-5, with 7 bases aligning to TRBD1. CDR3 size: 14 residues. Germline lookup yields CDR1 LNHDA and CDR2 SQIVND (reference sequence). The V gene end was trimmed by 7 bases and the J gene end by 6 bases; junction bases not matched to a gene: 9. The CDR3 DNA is TGTGCCAGTAAGGGGGCGTTGGGACCTCAGCCCCAGCATTTT. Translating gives CASKGALGPQPQHF.

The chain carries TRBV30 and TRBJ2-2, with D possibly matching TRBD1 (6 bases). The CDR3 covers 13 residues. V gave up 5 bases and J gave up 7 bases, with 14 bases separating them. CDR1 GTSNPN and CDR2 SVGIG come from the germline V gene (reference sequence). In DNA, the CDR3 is TGTGCCTGGGCCTCACAGGGTAACGGGGAGCTGTTTTTT. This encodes CAWASQGNGELFF.

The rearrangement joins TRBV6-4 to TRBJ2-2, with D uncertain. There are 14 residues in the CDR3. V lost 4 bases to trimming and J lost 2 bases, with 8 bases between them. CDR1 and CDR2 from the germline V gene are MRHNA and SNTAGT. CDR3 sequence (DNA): TGTGCCAGCAGTGTTCCCCCTAACACCGGGGAGCTGTTTTTT. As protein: CASSVPPNTGELFF.

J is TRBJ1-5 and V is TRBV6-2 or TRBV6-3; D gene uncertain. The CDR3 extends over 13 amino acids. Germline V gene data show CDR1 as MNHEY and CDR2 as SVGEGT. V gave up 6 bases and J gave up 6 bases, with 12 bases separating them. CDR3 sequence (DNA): TGTGCCAGCAGCTGGGCTCCGGTTCAGCCCCAGCATTTT. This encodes CASSWAPVQPQHF.